The entry that follows covers one T cell receptor beta chain sequence. Its binding antigen is unknown. Per-base qualities were not stored, and no clone one base away is much larger. This specimen's time point label, interpreted: about 28 days (+/-7) after the second vaccine dose. AZD1222 recipients with second doses at about 4 weeks or about 12 weeks were pooled, because spike-specific TCR depth and breadth did not differ between schedules. Vaccinee samples were obtained from the UK trials COV001 and COV002, which included a single-blind randomized controlled phase 2/3 trial of AZD1222 (ChAdOx1 nCoV-19) in healthy adults. Trial participant PBMC samples were collected at day 0 and day 28 after the second dose for TCRbeta chain sequencing. The CDR3 measures 15 amino acids from cysteine to phenylalanine. The sequence is cut down to CDR3 DNA, 45 bases in frame from base 1. The germline V gene (reference sequence) supplies CDR1 SEHNR and CDR2 FQNEAQ. Deletion took 4 bases off V and 6 bases off J, with a span of 16 bases between the germline ends.

This record comes from a study of T cell responses to AZD1222 COVID-19 vaccine (dated by TCRdb to about 2021). Turning to the overall study: TCR sequencing was performed for more than 230 trial participants, of whom some 200 were given two doses of AZD1222 and around 25 were given two doses of MenACWY control vaccine. Trial participants were enrolled by age into 18-55, 56-69 and 70-plus year subgroups, with about 150, 27 and 61 TCR-sequenced participants respectively. Results the study describes overall, beyond this receptor: Conclusions about previously exposed vaccinees were limited because only six AZD1222 recipients were SARS-CoV-2 seropositive at baseline. After two AZD1222 doses, spike-specific TCR breadth and depth were significantly higher than at day 0 and than in MenACWY recipients. Most participants were white British and females outnumbered males, and the authors suggested that clonal diversity may have been underestimated. The 56-69-year group was small, and its depth increase did not reach significance, likely because of low power. Reportedly, close to half of the unique spike-specific TCRs recognized epitopes lying outside the regions that are mutated in the B.1.351 and B.1.1.7 variants. Because no samples from the day 14 peak response were available, repertoires could be characterized only after the peak T cell response. CD4 TCRs associated with the vaccine covered the entire spike protein, and the dominant responses were in regions 160-218 and 743-854.

The CDR3 regions of human TCRbeta chains were analyzed by immunosequencing. On the study's bioinformatics: Repertoire TCRs were checked for matches against a reference library of SARS-CoV-2-specific TCRs that had been generated using the MIRA antigen-specificity platform. Breadth meant the fraction of unique TCRs that were SARS-CoV-2-associated, whereas depth meant the fraction of total T cells that were SARS-CoV-2-associated. Each spike-specific TCR was assigned to its reactive spike region and to a CD4 or CD8 class using the MIRA data. Log10-transformed breadth and depth values were compared by one-way ANOVA with Sidak's multiple comparisons tests. As stored in TCRdb, this immuneACCESS dataset retains in-frame rearrangements with V and J assigned. A fraction of the clones does not appear; measured against another copy, unresolved V genes explain less than half of the discrepancy, and the remainder lacks a known reason. V, J and clone size are those of that table, while D and trimming were read from the DNA. The sample table records around 150,000 clones; approximately 91% of these occur just once. Approximately 2% of the sample is held by the ten biggest clonotypes.

The TCR was taken from an adult who received the AZD1222 COVID-19 vaccine. This sample comprised peripheral blood, obtained 28 days after the second AZD1222 dose. This chain joins TRBV7-9 to TRBJ1-5, and TRBD1 may be the D gene, going by 6 matching bases. The CDR3: CASSSSGGSGQPQHF. The DNA sequence is given as TGTGCCAGCAGCTCCAGCGGGGGCTCGGGTCAGCCCCAGCATTTT.